This T cell receptor (beta chain) was identified during a study of T cells expressing NK-cell markers. Overall study: It was sorted CD3+CD56-NKG2C+, CD3+CD56+NKG2C- and CD3+CD56+NKG2C+ T cells that provided the TCR beta repertoires. Study-level results: The CD3+CD56-NKG2C+ fraction of a handful of donors was likewise dominated by these clonotypes.

About this clonotype: Its antigen is currently unknown.

This CDR3 spans 17 amino acids. Per germline, CDR1 MNHEY and CDR2 SMNVEV (reference sequence). Reanalyzing the 5' RACE reads, TCRdb keeps one entry per CDR3 protein, without DNA. The sample table sets out about 460,000 distinct CDR3 sequences. What was sequenced was blood T cells: a sorted CD56 or NKG2C T cell subset, CD4+ or CD8+ T cells, or bulk PBMC T cells (not recorded which). The sequence derives from a woman aged 45 to 65 in good health. This chain uses TRBV27 with TRBJ1-1; TCRdb gives TRBD1 as the D gene, but with no DNA this cannot be confirmed. The CDR3: CASSIAGTGALNTEAFF.